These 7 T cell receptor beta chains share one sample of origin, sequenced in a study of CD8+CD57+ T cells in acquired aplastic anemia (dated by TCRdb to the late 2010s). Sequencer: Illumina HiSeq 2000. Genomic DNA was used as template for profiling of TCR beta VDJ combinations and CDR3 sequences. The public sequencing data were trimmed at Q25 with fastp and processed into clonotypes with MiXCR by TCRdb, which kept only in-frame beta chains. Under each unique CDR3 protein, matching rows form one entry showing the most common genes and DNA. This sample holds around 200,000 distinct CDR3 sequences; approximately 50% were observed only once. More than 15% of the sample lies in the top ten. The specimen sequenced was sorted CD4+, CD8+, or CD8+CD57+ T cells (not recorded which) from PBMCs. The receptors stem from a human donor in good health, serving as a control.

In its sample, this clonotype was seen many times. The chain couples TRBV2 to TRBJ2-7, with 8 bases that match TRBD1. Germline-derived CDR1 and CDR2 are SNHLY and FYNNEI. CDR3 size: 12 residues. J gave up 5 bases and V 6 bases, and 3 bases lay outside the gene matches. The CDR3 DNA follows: TGTGCCAGCAGCGGACAGGGCCACGAGCAGTACTTC. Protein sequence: CASSGQGHEQYF. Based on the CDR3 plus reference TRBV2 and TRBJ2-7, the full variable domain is EPEVTQTPSHQVTQMGQEVILRCVPISNHLYFYWYRQILGQKVEFLVSFYNNEISEKSEIFDDQFSVERPDGSNFTLKIRSTKLEDSAMYFCASSGQGHEQYFGPGTRLTVT.

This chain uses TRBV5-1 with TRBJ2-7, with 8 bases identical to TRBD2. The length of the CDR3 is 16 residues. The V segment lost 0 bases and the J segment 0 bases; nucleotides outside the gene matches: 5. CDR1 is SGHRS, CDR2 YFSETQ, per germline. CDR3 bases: TGCGCCAGCAGCTTGGTCACTAGCGGCCCCTCCTACGAGCAGTACTTC. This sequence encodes CASSLVTSGPSYEQYF.

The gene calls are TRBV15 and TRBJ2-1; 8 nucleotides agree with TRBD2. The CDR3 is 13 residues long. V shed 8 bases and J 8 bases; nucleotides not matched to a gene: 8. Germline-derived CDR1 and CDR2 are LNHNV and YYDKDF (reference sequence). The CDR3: CATGGGWGDEQFF. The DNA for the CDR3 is TGTGCCACCGGCGGGGGGTGGGGGGATGAGCAGTTCTTC.

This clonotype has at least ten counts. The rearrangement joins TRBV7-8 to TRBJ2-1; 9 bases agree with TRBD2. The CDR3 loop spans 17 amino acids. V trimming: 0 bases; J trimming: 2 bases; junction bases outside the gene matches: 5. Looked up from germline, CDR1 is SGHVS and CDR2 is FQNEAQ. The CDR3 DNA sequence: TGTGCCAGCAGCTTAGCGGGCGGGGGGGCCACCTACAATGAGCAGTTCTTC. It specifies CASSLAGGGATYNEQFF. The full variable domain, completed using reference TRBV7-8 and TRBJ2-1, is GAGVSQSPRYKVAKRGQDVALRCDPISGHVSLFWYQQALGQGPEFLTYFQNEAQLDKSGLPSDRFFAERPEGSVSTLKIQRTQQEDSAVYLCASSLAGGGATYNEQFFGPGTRLTVL.

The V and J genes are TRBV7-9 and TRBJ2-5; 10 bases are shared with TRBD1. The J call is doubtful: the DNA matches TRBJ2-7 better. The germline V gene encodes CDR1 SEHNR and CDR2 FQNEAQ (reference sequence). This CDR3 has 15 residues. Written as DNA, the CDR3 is TGTGCCAGCAGCTCGCCGGGACAGGGGACGGGCGAGCAGTACTTC. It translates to CASSSPGQGTGEQYF.

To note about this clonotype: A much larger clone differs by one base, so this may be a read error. As DNA, the CDR3 is TGTGCCAACAGTCCCGAGCCGGGACTTTCCTACGAGCAGTACTTC. The encoded protein is CANSPEPGLSYEQYF. V is TRBV7-9 and J is TRBJ2-7; tentative D call: TRBD2 (6 bases). V was shortened by 10 bases and J by 1 base, with 20 bases between the two germline ends. The CDR3 spans 15 residues. Germline-derived CDR1 and CDR2 are SEHNR and FQNEAQ (reference sequence).

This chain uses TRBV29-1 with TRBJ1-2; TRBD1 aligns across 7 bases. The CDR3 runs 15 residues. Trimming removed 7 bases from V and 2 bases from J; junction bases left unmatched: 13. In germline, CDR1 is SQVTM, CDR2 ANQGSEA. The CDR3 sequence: CSAGGQEVANYGYTF. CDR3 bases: TGCAGCGCCGGCGGACAGGAGGTAGCGAACTATGGCTACACCTTC.